The clone carrying this T cell receptor (beta chain) has just a few counts. Its target is unknown. V lost 1 base to trimming and J lost 7 bases, with 14 bases between them. Germline V gene sequence: CDR1 GTSNPN, CDR2 SVGIG (reference sequence). The CDR3 runs to 14 residues. This sample was taken from a study of beta chain features in type 1 diabetes. Study conclusions and caveats: Researchers report that Type 1 diabetes patients had moderately but significantly shorter TCRB CDR3s across all four CD4+ subsets.

The study reverse transcribed the entire isolated RNA, so it sequenced expressed TCRB transcripts. Clones were read by immunoSEQ multiplex PCR, and TCRdb kept only the in-frame ones, dropping some. The repertoire holds 630,000 or so clones, with about 14% as singletons. The specimen was naive CD4+ T cells from blood. The clonotype was recovered from a man younger than 35 with type 1 diabetes. The chain couples TRBV30 to TRBJ1-5; weak D call: TRBD1 (5 bases). The CDR3 region has the DNA TGTGCCTGGAGTGATCCCCACCAGGGACAGCCCCAGCATTTT. Protein: CAWSDPHQGQPQHF.